The sequence of this T cell receptor (beta chain) was determined in a study of blood T cell repertoires in COVID-19. This clone was counted a few times. There are 13 residues in the CDR3. The germline V gene encodes CDR1 SNHLY and CDR2 FYNNEI. The V gene end was trimmed by 6 bases and the J gene end by 6 bases; junction bases not matched to a gene: 6. Patients of the Seattle cohort, enrolled during active infection, were followed longitudinally. Original methodology: The assay estimated nucleated cells by amplifying reference gene primers. Sequenced by immunoSEQ multiplex PCR; TCRdb stores in-frame clones only, minus some. V, J and clone size reflect that table, while D and trimming were determined from the DNA. The data hold about 190,000 clones, with about three quarters observed a single time.

Material: peripheral blood. The clonotype comes from a woman aged 80 or over with COVID-19, enrolled during active disease. V and J are TRBV2 and TRBJ2-7; TRBD1 aligns across 9 bases. The CDR3 DNA follows: TGTGCCAGCAGCTTCACAGGGGGCTTCGAGCAGTACTTC. It specifies CASSFTGGFEQYF.